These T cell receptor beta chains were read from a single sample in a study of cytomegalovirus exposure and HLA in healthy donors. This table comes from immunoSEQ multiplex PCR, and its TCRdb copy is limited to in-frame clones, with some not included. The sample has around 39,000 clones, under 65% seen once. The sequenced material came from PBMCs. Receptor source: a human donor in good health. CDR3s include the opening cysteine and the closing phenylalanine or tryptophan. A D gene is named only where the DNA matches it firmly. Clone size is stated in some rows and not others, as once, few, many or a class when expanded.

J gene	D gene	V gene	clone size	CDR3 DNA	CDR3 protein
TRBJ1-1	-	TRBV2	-	TGTGCCAGCAGTGAAGGGCACCGAGGGAACACTGAAGCTTTCTTT	CASSEGHRGNTEAFF
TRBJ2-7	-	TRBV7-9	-	TGTGCCAGCAGCTACCGAGAAAGCTCCTACGAGCAGTACTTC	CASSYRESSYEQYF
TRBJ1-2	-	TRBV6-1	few	TGTGCCAGCGGAGGGCAGGGAACTTTTAACTATGGCTACACCTTC	CASGGQGTFNYGYTF
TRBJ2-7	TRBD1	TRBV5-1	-	TGCGCCAGCAGCTTGAATCCCGGACAGGTCTCCTACGAGCAGTACTTC	CASSLNPGQVSYEQYF
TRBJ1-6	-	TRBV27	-	TGTGCCAGCAGTTTTTTCGGTCGGGGTTCACCCCTCCACTTT	CASSFFGRGSPLHF
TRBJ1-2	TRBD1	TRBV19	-	TGTGCCAGTAGTAGAGGACAGGGCGACTATGGCTACACCTTC	CASSRGQGDYGYTF
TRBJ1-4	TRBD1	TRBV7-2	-	TGTGCCAGCAGCTTAGCGAGGACAGGTCGTGAAAAACTGTTTTTT	CASSLARTGREKLFF
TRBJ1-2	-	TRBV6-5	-	TGTGCCAGCAGCCCTACAGGGCACTATGGCTACACCTTC	CASSPTGHYGYTF
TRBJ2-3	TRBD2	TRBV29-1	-	TGCAGCGTTCTTATCAGCGGGGCCCGAGATACGCAGTATTTT	CSVLISGARDTQYF
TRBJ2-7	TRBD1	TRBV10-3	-	TGTGCCATCAGCCGGGACAGCTACGAGCAGTACTTC	CAISRDSYEQYF